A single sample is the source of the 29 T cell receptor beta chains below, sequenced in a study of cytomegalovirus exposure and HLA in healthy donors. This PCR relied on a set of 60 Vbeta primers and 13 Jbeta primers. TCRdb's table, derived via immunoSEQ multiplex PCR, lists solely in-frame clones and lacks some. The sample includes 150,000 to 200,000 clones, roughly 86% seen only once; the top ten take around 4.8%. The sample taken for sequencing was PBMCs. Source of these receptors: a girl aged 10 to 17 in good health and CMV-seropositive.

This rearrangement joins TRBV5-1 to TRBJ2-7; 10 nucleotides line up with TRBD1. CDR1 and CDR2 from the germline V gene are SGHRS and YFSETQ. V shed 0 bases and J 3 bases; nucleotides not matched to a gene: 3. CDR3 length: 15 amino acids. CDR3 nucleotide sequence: TGCGCCAGCAGCTTGGGAGGACAGGGGGACTACGAGCAGTACTTC. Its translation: CASSLGGQGDYEQYF.

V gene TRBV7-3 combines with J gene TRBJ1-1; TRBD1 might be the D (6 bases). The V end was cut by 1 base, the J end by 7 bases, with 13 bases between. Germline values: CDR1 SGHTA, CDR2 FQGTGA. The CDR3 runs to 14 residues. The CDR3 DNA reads TGTGCCAGCAGCTTAAGGGCAGGGGTGGGTGAAGCTTTCTTT. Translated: CASSLRAGVGEAFF. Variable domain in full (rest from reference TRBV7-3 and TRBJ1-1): GAGVSQTPSNKVTEKGKYVELRCDPISGHTALYWYRQSLGQGPEFLIYFQGTGAADDSGLPNDRFFAVRPEGSVSTLKIQRTERGDSAVYLCASSLRAGVGEAFFGQGTRLTVV.

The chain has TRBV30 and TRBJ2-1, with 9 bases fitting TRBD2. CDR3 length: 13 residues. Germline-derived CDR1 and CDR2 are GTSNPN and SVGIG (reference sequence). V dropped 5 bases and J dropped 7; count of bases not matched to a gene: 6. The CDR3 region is CAWWTSVGNEQFF. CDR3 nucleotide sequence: TGTGCCTGGTGGACTAGCGTGGGGAATGAGCAGTTCTTC.

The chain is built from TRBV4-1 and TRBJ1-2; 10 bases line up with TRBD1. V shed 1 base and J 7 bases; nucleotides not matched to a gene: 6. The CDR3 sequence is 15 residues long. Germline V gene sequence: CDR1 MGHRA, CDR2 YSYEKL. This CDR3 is CASSQGRTGGGGYTF. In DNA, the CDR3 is TGCGCCAGCAGCCAAGGACGGACAGGGGGAGGTGGCTACACCTTC.

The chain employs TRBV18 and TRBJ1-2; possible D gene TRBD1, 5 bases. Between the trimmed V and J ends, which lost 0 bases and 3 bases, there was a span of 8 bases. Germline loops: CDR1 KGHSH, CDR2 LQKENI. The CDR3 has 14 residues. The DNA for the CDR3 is TGTGCCAGCTCACCACCCAGGGCCGACTATGGCTACACCTTC. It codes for CASSPPRADYGYTF.

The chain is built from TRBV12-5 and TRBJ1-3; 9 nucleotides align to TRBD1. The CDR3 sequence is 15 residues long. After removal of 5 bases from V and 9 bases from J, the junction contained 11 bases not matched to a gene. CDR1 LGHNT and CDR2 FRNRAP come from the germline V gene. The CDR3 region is CASGGGQGSLGTIYF. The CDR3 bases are TGTGCTAGTGGTGGGGGACAGGGTTCGCTTGGCACCATATATTTT.

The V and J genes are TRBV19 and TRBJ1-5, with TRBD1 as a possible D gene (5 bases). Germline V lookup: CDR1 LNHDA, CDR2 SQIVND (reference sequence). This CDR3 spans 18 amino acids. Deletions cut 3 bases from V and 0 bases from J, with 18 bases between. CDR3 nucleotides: TGTGCCAGTAGTATGGGGGAGGATCAGGGATATAGCAATCAGCCCCAGCATTTT. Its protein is CASSMGEDQGYSNQPQHF.

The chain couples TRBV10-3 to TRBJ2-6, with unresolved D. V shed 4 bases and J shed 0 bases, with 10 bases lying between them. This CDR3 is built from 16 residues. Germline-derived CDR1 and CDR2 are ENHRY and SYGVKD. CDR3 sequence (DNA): TGTGCCATCAGTGTGCAGACAATCTCTGGGGCCAACGTCCTGACTTTC. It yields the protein CAISVQTISGANVLTF.

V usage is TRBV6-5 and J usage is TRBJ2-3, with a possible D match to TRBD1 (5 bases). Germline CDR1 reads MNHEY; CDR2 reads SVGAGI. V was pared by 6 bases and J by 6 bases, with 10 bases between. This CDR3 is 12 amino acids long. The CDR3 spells CASRGRLDTQYF. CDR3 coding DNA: TGTGCCAGCAGGGGGCGCCTGGATACGCAGTATTTT.

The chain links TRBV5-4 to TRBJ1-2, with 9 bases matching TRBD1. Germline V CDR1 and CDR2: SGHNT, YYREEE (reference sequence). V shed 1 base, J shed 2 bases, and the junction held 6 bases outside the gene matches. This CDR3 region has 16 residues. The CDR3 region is CASSLRGQGKNYGYTF. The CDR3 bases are TGTGCCAGCAGCTTGAGGGGACAGGGTAAAAACTATGGCTACACCTTC.

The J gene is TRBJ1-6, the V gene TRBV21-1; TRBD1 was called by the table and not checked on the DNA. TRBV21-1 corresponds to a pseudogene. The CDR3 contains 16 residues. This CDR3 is CASSKDDRGHNSPLHF. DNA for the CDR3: TGTGCCAGCAGCAAAGATGACAGGGGGCATAATTCACCCCTCCACTTT.

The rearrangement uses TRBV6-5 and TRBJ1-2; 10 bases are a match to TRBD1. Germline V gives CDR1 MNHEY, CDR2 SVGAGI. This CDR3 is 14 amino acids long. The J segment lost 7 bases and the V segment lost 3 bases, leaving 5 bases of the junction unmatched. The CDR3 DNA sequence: TGTGCCAGCAGTTATGGGACAGGGGACGGTGGCTACACCTTC. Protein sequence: CASSYGTGDGGYTF.

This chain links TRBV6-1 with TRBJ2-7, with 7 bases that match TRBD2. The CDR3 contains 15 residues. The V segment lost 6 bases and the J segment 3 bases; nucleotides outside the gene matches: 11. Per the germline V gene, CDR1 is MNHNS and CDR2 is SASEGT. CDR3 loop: CASSLNGGEHYEQYF. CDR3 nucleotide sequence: TGTGCCAGCAGCCTCAATGGGGGGGAGCACTACGAGCAGTACTTC.

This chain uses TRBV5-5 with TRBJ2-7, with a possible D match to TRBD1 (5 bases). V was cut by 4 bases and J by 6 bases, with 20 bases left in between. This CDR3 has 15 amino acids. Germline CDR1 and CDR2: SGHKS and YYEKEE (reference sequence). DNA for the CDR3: TGTGCCAGCAGCAAAAACTTCAGGGATAAGGCCGAGCAGTACTTC. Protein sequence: CASSKNFRDKAEQYF.

The chain's CDR3 is CASSQDTGQPQHF. The CDR3 region has the DNA TGCGCCAGCAGCCAAGACACGGGGCAGCCCCAGCATTTT. V usage is TRBV4-1 and J usage is TRBJ1-5; no firm D call. V gave up 0 bases and J gave up 7 bases, with 7 bases separating them. This CDR3 is built from 13 residues. CDR1 is MGHRA and CDR2 is YSYEKL in the germline V gene.

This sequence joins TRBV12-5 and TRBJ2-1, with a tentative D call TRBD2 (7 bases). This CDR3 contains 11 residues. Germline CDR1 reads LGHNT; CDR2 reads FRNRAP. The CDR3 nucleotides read TGTGCCGCGGGGCGGGGGCCGGGGCAGTTCTTC. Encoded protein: CAAGRGPGQFF.

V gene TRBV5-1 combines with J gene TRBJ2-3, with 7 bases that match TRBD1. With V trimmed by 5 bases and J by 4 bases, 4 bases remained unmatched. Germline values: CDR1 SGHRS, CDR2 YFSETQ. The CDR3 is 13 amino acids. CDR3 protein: CASRRGRADTQYF. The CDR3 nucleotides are TGCGCCAGCAGAAGGGGGCGGGCAGATACGCAGTATTTT.

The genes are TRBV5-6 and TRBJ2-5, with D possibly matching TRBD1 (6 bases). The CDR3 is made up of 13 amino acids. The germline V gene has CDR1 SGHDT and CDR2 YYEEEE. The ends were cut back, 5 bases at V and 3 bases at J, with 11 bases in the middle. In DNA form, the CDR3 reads TGTGCCAGCAGTGGGACACTAAAAGAGACCCAGTACTTC. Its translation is CASSGTLKETQYF. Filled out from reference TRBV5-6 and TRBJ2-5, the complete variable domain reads DAGVTQSPTHLIKTRGQQVTLRCSPKSGHDTVSWYQQALGQGPQFIFQYYEEEERQRGNFPDRFSGHQFPNYSSELNVNALLLGDSALYLCASSGTLKETQYFGPGTRLLVL.

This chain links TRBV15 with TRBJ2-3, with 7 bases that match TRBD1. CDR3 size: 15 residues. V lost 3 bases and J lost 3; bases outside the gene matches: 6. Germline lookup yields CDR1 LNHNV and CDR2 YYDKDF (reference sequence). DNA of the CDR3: TGTGCCACCAGCAGTGACGACAGGGAGACAGATACGCAGTATTTT. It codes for CATSSDDRETDTQYF.

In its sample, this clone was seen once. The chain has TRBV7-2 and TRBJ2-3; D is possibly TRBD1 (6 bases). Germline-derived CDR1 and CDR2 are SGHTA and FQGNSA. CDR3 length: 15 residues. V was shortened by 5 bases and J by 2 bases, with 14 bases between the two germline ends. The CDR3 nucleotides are TGTGCCAGCAGCGGAGACAGGCCCATCACAGATACGCAGTATTTT. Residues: CASSGDRPITDTQYF.

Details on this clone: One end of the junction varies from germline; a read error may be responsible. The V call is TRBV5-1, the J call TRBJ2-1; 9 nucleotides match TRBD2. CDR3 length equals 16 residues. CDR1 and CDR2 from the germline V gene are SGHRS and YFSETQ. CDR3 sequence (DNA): TGCGCCAGCAGTTTGGAACCAGCCGGAGCGGGGGGCGAGCAGTTCTTC. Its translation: CASSLEPAGAGGEQFF. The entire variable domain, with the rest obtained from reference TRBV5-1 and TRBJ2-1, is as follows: KAGVTQTPRYLIKTRGQQVTLSCSPISGHRSVSWYQQTPGQGLQFLFEYFSETQRNKGNFPGRFSGRQFSNSRSEMNVSTLELGDSALYLCASSLEPAGAGGEQFFGPGTRLTVL.

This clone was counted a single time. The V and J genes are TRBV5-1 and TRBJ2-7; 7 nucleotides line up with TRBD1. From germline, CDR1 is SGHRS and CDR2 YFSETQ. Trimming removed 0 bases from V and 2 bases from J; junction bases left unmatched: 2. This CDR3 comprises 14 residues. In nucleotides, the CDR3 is TGCGCCAGCAGCTTGGAGGGGGCCCCCTACGAGCAGTACTTC. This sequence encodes CASSLEGAPYEQYF.

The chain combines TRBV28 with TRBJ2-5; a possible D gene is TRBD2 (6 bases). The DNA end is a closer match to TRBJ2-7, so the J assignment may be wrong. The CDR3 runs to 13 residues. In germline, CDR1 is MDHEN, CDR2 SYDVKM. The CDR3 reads CASSKQEGYEQYF. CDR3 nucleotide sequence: TGTGCCAGCAGTAAACAGGAGGGCTACGAGCAGTACTTC.

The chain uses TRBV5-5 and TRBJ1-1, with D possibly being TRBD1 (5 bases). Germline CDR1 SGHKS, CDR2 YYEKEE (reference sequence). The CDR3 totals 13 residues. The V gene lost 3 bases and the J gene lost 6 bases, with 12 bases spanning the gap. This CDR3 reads CASSSGGDAEAFF. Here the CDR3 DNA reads TGTGCCAGCAGCTCGGGGGGGGATGCTGAAGCTTTCTTT.

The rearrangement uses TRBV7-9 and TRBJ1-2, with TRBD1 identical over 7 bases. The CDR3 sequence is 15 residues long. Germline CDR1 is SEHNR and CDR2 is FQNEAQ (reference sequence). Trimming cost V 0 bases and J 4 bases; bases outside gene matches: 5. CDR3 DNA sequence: TGTGCCAGCAGCTTAGCGACAGGGACCTTCTATGGCTACACCTTC. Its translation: CASSLATGTFYGYTF.

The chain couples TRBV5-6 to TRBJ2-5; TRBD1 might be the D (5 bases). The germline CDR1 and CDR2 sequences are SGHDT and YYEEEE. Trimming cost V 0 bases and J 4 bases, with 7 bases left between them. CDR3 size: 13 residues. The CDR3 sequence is CASSLGRAETQYF. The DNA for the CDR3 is TGTGCCAGCAGCTTGGGCAGGGCAGAGACCCAGTACTTC.

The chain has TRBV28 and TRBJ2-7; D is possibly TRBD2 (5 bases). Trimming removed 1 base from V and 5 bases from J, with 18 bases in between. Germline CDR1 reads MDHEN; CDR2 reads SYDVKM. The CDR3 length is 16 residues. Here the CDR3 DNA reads TGTGCCAGCAGTTTATTAGCGACGGCCACCCCCCACGAGCAGTACTTC. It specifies CASSLLATATPHEQYF.

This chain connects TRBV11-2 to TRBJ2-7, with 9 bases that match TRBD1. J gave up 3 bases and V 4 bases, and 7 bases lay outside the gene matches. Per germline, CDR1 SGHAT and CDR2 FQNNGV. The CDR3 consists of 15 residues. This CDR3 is CASSSVQGALYEQYF. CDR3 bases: TGTGCCAGCAGCTCTGTACAGGGGGCTCTCTACGAGCAGTACTTC.

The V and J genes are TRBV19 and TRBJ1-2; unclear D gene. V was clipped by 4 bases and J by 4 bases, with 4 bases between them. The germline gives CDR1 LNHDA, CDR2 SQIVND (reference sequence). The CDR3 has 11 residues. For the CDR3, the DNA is TGTGCCAGTAGTACGGGCTATGGCTACACCTTC. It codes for CASSTGYGYTF.